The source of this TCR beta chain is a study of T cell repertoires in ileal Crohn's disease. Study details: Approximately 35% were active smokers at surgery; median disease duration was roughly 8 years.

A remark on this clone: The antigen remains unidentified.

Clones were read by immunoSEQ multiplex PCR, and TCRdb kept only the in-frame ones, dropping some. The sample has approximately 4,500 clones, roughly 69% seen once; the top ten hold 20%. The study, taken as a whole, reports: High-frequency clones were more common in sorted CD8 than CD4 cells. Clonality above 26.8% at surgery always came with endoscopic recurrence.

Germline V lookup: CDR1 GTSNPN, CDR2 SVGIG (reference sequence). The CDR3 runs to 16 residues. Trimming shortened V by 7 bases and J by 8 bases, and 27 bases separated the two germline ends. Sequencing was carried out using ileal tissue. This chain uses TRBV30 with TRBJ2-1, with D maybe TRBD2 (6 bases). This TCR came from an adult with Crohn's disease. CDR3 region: CASKNRRARVGDEQFF. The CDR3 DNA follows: TGTGCCTCTAAGAACCGGAGGGCCAGGGTCGGCGATGAGCAGTTCTTC.